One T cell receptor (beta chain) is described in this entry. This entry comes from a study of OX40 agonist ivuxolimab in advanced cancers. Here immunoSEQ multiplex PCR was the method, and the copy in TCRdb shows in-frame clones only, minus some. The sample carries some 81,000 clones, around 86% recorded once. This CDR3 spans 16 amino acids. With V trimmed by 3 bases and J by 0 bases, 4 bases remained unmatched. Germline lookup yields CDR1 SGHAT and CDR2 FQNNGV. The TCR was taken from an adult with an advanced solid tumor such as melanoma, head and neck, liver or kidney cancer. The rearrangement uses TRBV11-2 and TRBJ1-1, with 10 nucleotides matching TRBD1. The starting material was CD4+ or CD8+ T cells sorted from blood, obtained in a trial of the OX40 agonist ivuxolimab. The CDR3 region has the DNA TGTGCCAGCAGCTTCTCCGGGACAGGGGTGAACACTGAAGCTTTCTTT. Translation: CASSFSGTGVNTEAFF.